This entry features one TCR beta chain sequence. Its antigen remains unidentified. The input lacks base qualities; no much larger clone sits a single base away. Trimming costs V 7 bases and J 4 bases, and their ends lie 22 bases apart. Measured from the cysteine to the phenylalanine, the CDR3 is 16 residues long. The read is trimmed to its CDR3 DNA, 48 bases read in frame from base 1. Sequences SQVTM (CDR1) and ANQGSEA (CDR2) are obtained from the germline V gene. Systemically healthy Caucasian individuals from Russia, about 38 in total and aged roughly 6 to 90 years, were included as donors. Each donor gave about 9.2 milliliters of peripheral blood, drawn into EDTA-treated Vacutainer tubes. Ficoll-Paque density-gradient centrifugation was used to isolate PBMCs, with at least 6 million per sample. Trizol reagent was used to extract total RNA from PBMCs, with at least 5.5 micrograms per sample. Naive CD45RAhigh/CD27high T cell percentages were measured by flow cytometry on a PBMC aliquot from every donor.

Receptor amplification or capture employed 5' RACE. Sequencing relied on an Illumina HiSeq 2500. A second PCR of roughly 7 to 12 cycles was run with a J-beta primer mix and a sample-barcoded 5' primer. A template-switch 5' adaptor carrying 12 random nucleotides introduced a unique molecular identifier onto each TCR beta cDNA molecule. At least 3 million CDR3-containing paired-end reads were obtained from each sample. First-strand cDNA synthesis was performed from all RNA using the Mint cDNA synthesis kit, with priming by a TRBC-specific oligonucleotide. After uracil-DNA glycosylase treatment, a first 18-cycle PCR used universal primers M1SS and BC2_uni_R on all cDNA. The study's processing was this. Each sample was normalized by randomly selecting 1 million high-quality reads, each carrying a distinct molecular identifier. Instead of being binned into consensus sequences, reads that shared molecular identifiers were thrown out. MiTCR, set to a Q25 quality threshold and the strictest error-elimination algorithm, was used for CDR3 identification, clonotype clustering and error correction. Lower-bound total TCR beta diversity was estimated with a nonparametric unseen species model using Euler transformation. The public reads were run again by TCRdb, first through fastp at Q25 and then through MiXCR, and only productive beta chains were kept. Merged by CDR3 protein, the rows form single entries marked with the most common genes and DNA. In this record, the V and J calls reflect TCRdb's handling and not the investigators' own analysis. The sample table records about 1.5 million distinct CDR3 sequences; roughly 43% of these occur just once. The ten largest clones represent about 3.8% of the sample.

This entry comes from a study of blood T cells in healthy people across ages (dated by TCRdb to about 2015). Looking at the study overall: In model experiments, roughly one uniquely barcoded TCR beta cDNA molecule per two T cells was captured by template switching. Using deep sequencing normalized with unique cDNA molecular identifiers, the study measured how TCR beta repertoire diversity changes with age. Four age groups were formed from the donors: young (average roughly 15 years), middle-aged (roughly 38), aged (about 62) and long-lived (approximately 78). Donors of different ages were randomly distributed across sequencing lanes to avoid experimental bias. For two donors (one aged 18 to 29 and one aged 80 or older), the study analyzed two additional independent replicas of 1 million unique cDNA reads from the same blood draw. Study-level results and caveats: The long-lived group showed more naive CD4+ T cells, fewer expanded clones and increased TCR diversity than the aged group, suggesting age selection. Because profiling used bulk unsorted PBMCs, naive and antigen-experienced compartments could not be compared conclusively. Because donor CMV infection status was unknown, age-related changes in expanded clonotypes were potentially confounded. A strong correlation was found between observed TCR beta diversity and the percentage of naive T cells measured by flow cytometry. As age increased, observed TCR beta diversity per million T cells dropped in a roughly linear way, and a significant reduction was already evident by age around 41. Estimates of total diversity from one million sequenced T cells were regarded as lower bounds and underestimates.

The sequence joins TRBV29-1 to TRBJ2-2; the D segment could be TRBD2, given 5 matching bases. The TCR was taken from a woman younger than 35 in good health. Sequenced sample: blood. CDR3 region: CSAEHGDRHGTGELFF. The nucleotide sequence is given as TGCAGCGCCGAACACGGGGATCGGCACGGCACCGGGGAGCTGTTTTTT.